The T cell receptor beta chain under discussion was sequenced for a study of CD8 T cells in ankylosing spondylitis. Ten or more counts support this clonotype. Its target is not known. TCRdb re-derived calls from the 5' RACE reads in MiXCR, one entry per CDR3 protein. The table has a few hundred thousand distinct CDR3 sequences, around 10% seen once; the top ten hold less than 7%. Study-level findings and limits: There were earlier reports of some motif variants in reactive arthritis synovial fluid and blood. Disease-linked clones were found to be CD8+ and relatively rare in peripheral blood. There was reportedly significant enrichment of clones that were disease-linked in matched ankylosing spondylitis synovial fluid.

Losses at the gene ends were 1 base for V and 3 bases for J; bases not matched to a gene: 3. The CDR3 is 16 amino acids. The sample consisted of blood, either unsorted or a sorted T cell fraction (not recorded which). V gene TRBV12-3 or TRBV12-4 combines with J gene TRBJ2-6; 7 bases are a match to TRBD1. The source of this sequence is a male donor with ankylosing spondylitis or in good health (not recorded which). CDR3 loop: CASSLGGQYGANVLTF. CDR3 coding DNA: TGTGCCAGCAGTTTAGGGGGACAGTATGGGGCCAACGTCCTGACTTTC.